What follows are 29 T cell receptor beta chains derived from one specimen sequenced in a study of shared clonotypes between healthy human individuals (dated by TCRdb to 2018 to 2020). To prepare the library, the immunoSEQ multiplex PCR assay was applied. Sourced from immuneACCESS, this table was stored by TCRdb with only in-frame sequences that have V and J called. A share of the clones is absent; for the studies checked, an unresolved V gene accounts for under half, and the remainder has no known explanation. Counted in this sample were about 2.4 million clones; 90% to 95% of them appeared once. Of the sample, around 0.14% falls within the top ten clones. Material for sequencing was naive CD4+ T cells sorted from blood. The meaning of the sample's cell subset or site label: CD45RA+ positively selected. These receptors all stem from a man aged 18 to 30 in good health.

The rearrangement links TRBV4-2 to TRBJ1-1; D is undetermined. The CDR3 has 13 amino acids. Looked up from germline, CDR1 is LGHNA and CDR2 is YNFKEQ. Trimming cost V 3 bases and J 4 bases, with 9 bases left between them. Written as DNA, the CDR3 is TGTGCCAGCAGCCAGGGTCACAGCACTGAAGCTTTCTTT. Amino acids: CASSQGHSTEAFF.

This chain uses TRBV12-5 with TRBJ1-5; no definite D call. CDR1 LGHNT and CDR2 FRNRAP come from the germline V gene. V gave up 2 bases and J gave up 0 bases, with 8 bases separating them. This CDR3 comprises 15 residues. The CDR3 DNA sequence: TGTGCTAGTGGTTTGTTGCACTATAGCAATCAGCCCCAGCATTTT. This encodes CASGLLHYSNQPQHF.

The chain is built from TRBV2 and TRBJ2-3; TRBD2 matches 9 bases. Trimming at V came to 6 bases and at J to 2 bases, leaving 9 bases not matched to a gene. This CDR3 region has 16 residues. Per the germline V gene, CDR1 is SNHLY and CDR2 is FYNNEI. For the CDR3, the DNA is TGTGCCAGCAGATTATTAGCGGGGGTGTTCACAGATACGCAGTATTTT. Translated, it gives CASRLLAGVFTDTQYF.

The gene calls are TRBV27 and TRBJ2-5, with 7 bases fitting TRBD2. V was clipped by 5 bases and J by 2 bases; unmatched bases: 2. The CDR3 is made up of 13 amino acids. From germline, CDR1 is MNHEY and CDR2 SMNVEV (reference sequence). The chain's CDR3 is CASSPGLQETQYF. In nucleotides, the CDR3 is TGTGCCAGCAGTCCGGGACTACAAGAGACCCAGTACTTC.

CDR3 coding DNA: TGTGCCAGTAGGGACAGGGACAGAGTCCACTACGAGCAGTACTTC. As protein: CASRDRDRVHYEQYF. The genes are TRBV19 and TRBJ2-7; TRBD1 agrees at 8 bases. The germline CDR1 and CDR2 sequences are LNHDA and SQIVND (reference sequence). The CDR3 has 15 amino acids. The V segment lost 6 bases and the J segment 3 bases; nucleotides outside the gene matches: 10.

The chain carries TRBV11-2 and TRBJ2-1; the match to TRBD2 covers 7 bases. Looked up from germline, CDR1 is SGHAT and CDR2 is FQNNGV. The ends lost 4 bases at V and 6 bases at J; junction bases unmatched: 21. The CDR3 runs to 19 residues. CDR3 loop: CASSSIRAGVEGRGNEQFF. As DNA, the CDR3 is TGTGCCAGCAGCTCCATCCGTGCGGGAGTAGAGGGGAGGGGCAATGAGCAGTTCTTC.

The chain uses TRBV6-1 and TRBJ2-7; D remains unclear. The CDR3 contains 15 residues. V dropped 4 bases and J dropped 4 bases, with 17 bases sitting between them. Germline CDR1 and CDR2: MNHNS and SASEGT. The CDR3 DNA reads TGTGCCAGCAGTGCCACCACCCCAGCGAGGTACGAGCAGTACTTC. Its protein product is CASSATTPARYEQYF.

This sequence joins TRBV6-5 and TRBJ2-2; 12 bases line up with TRBD2. The ends lost 2 bases at V and 2 bases at J; junction bases unmatched: 0. The length of the CDR3 is 16 residues. CDR1 and CDR2 (germline): MNHEY, SVGAGI. DNA for the CDR3: TGTGCCAGCAGTTACGGACTAGCGGGAAACACCGGGGAGCTGTTTTTT. Protein: CASSYGLAGNTGELFF.

The CDR3 DNA is TGTGCCAGCAGTACCGCTGGTAGCTCTGGAAACACCATATATTTT. Its translation is CASSTAGSSGNTIYF. The V gene is TRBV25-1, the J gene TRBJ1-3; D gene uncertain. V was cut by 5 bases and J by 0 bases, with 11 bases left in between. The CDR3 runs 15 residues. CDR1 and CDR2 (germline): MGHDK, SYGVNS.

The chain uses TRBV7-2 and TRBJ1-2; D gene ambiguous. The V and J ends lost 4 bases and 4 bases respectively, with 16 bases between them. CDR1 is SGHTA, CDR2 FQGNSA, per germline. The CDR3 consists of 15 residues. In DNA form, the CDR3 reads TGTGCCAGCAGCTCTTGGGCCCAGGCCTCCTATGGCTACACCTTC. Translated, it gives CASSSWAQASYGYTF.

This clone appeared a single time. The rearrangement links TRBV6-5 to TRBJ2-5; maybe TRBD1 (5 bases). CDR3 length: 13 amino acids. The V end lost 6 bases, the J end lost 1 base, and 9 bases lay between the germline ends. In germline, CDR1 is MNHEY, CDR2 SVGAGI. CDR3 residues: CASRTTAQETQYF. The CDR3 DNA is TGTGCCAGCAGAACGACAGCCCAAGAGACCCAGTACTTC.

The J gene is TRBJ2-1, the V gene TRBV21-1; the tabulated D call, TRBD2, remains unverified against the DNA. TRBV21-1 constitutes a pseudogene. This CDR3 is built from 16 residues. The CDR3 DNA follows: TGTGCCAGCAGCAAATTAACTAGCGGATACTACAATGAGCAGTTCTTC. Amino acid sequence: CASSKLTSGYYNEQFF.

The chain is built from TRBV6-5 and TRBJ1-2, with D unclear. Germline CDR1 is MNHEY and CDR2 is SVGAGI. Trimming cost V 6 bases and J 8 bases, with 13 bases left between them. The length of the CDR3 is 12 residues. The CDR3, as DNA: TGTGCCAGCAGCGGAGGGTCTTGGGGCTACACCTTC. Residues: CASSGGSWGYTF.

The CDR3 DNA follows: TGTGCCAGCAGCCAAATAAGCGGGGCCTCTACCTACGAGCAGTACTTC. Amino acids: CASSQISGASTYEQYF. The chain carries TRBV4-2 and TRBJ2-7; 7 bases line up with TRBD2. The ends lost 2 bases at V and 2 bases at J; junction bases unmatched: 9. Germline V gene sequence: CDR1 LGHNA, CDR2 YNFKEQ. The CDR3 is 16 amino acids.

The chain couples TRBV2 to TRBJ1-1; D ambiguous. The CDR3 is made up of 13 amino acids. V gave up 8 bases and J gave up 6 bases, with 16 bases separating them. Per germline, CDR1 SNHLY and CDR2 FYNNEI. DNA for the CDR3: TGTGCCAGCTCACGGACGGGCACGGCTGAAGCTTTCTTT. Translation: CASSRTGTAEAFF.

In this sample, this clone turned up once. The rearrangement links TRBV7-8 to TRBJ2-3, with D possibly TRBD1 on 6 matching bases. CDR1 is SGHVS and CDR2 is FQNEAQ in the germline V gene. V dropped 5 bases and J dropped 6 bases, with 18 bases sitting between them. The CDR3 runs to 15 residues. The CDR3 sequence is CASSNRQAKGDTQYF. The DNA of the CDR3 is TGTGCCAGCAGCAATCGACAGGCCAAAGGGGATACGCAGTATTTT.

The gene calls are TRBV27 and TRBJ2-7; TRBD1 matches 7 bases. V dropped 7 bases and J dropped 2; count of bases not matched to a gene: 11. Germline V gives CDR1 MNHEY, CDR2 SMNVEV (reference sequence). This CDR3 is built from 15 residues. The CDR3 reads CASKERGLSTYEQYF. The CDR3 region has the DNA TGTGCCAGCAAGGAAAGGGGGCTATCCACCTACGAGCAGTACTTC.

The chain has TRBV7-9 and TRBJ2-3; 7 bases fit TRBD2. This CDR3 region has 15 residues. Germline CDR1 and CDR2: SEHNR and FQNEAQ (reference sequence). The ends lost 2 bases at V and 4 bases at J; junction bases unmatched: 6. The DNA for the CDR3 is TGTGCCAGCAGCTTAAGCCTAGCGGCTCCAGATACGCAGTATTTT. It codes for CASSLSLAAPDTQYF.

V usage is TRBV15 and J usage is TRBJ1-4; TRBD1 is a possible D gene (5 bases). CDR3 length equals 12 residues. Germline V gene data show CDR1 as LNHNV and CDR2 as YYDKDF (reference sequence). V lost 6 bases to trimming and J lost 7 bases, with 9 bases between them. This CDR3 reads CATSPRGEKLFF. The DNA of the CDR3 is TGTGCCACCAGTCCTAGGGGTGAAAAACTGTTTTTT.

This clone is a singleton in its sample. The CDR3 DNA sequence: TGTGCCAGCAGTTACTTCGGACAATCGGGCACCGGGGAGCTGTTTTTT. Amino acid sequence: CASSYFGQSGTGELFF. The chain carries TRBV6-6 and TRBJ2-2, with D tentatively TRBD1 (5 bases). V lost 1 base to trimming and J lost 4 bases, with 13 bases between them. The CDR3 is 16 amino acids. Germline loops: CDR1 MNHNY, CDR2 SVGAGI (reference sequence).

This chain links TRBV9 with TRBJ1-5; 12 nucleotides agree with TRBD1. Germline lookup yields CDR1 SGDLS and CDR2 YYNGEE. With V trimmed by 0 bases and J by 6 bases, 4 bases remained unmatched. The CDR3 covers 16 residues. For the CDR3, the DNA is TGTGCCAGCAGCGTAGGGGACAGGGGGCTGAGTCAGCCCCAGCATTTT. Its translation is CASSVGDRGLSQPQHF.

CDR3 residues: CASSKGQALWELFF. CDR3 nucleotide sequence: TGCGCCAGCAGCAAGGGACAGGCCCTTTGGGAGCTGTTTTTT. The V and J genes are TRBV5-1 and TRBJ2-2; 8 bases are shared with TRBD1. CDR3 length: 14 residues. After removal of 4 bases from V and 9 bases from J, the junction contained 8 bases not matched to a gene. The germline gives CDR1 SGHRS, CDR2 YFSETQ.

J is TRBJ1-5 and V is TRBV5-1, with D maybe TRBD1 (5 bases). V dropped 1 base and J dropped 7 bases, with 15 bases sitting between them. The CDR3 consists of 15 residues. Germline CDR1 reads SGHRS; CDR2 reads YFSETQ. Here the CDR3 DNA reads TGCGCCAGCAGCTTGACAGGTGAGGGGATGCAGCCCCAGCATTTT. Encoded protein: CASSLTGEGMQPQHF. The full variable domain, rest sourced from reference TRBV5-1 and TRBJ1-5, is KAGVTQTPRYLIKTRGQQVTLSCSPISGHRSVSWYQQTPGQGLQFLFEYFSETQRNKGNFPGRFSGRQFSNSRSEMNVSTLELGDSALYLCASSLTGEGMQPQHFGDGTRLSIL.

CDR3 in amino acids: CASSSGGTGQGPNTEAFF. DNA for the CDR3: TGCGCCAGCAGCTCCGGGGGGACAGGACAGGGCCCGAACACTGAAGCTTTCTTT. The chain is built from TRBV5-1 and TRBJ1-1, with 8 nucleotides matching TRBD1. The CDR3 loop spans 18 amino acids. V was clipped by 3 bases and J by 1 base; unmatched bases: 14. Germline CDR1 reads SGHRS; CDR2 reads YFSETQ.

With respect to this clone: At the DNA level, this CDR3 is encoded by other sequences in the same sample as well. The chain uses TRBV5-1 and TRBJ1-4; 7 nucleotides match TRBD1. Germline lookup yields CDR1 SGHRS and CDR2 YFSETQ. V trimming: 3 bases; J trimming: 4 bases; junction bases outside the gene matches: 3. The CDR3 spans 14 residues. The chain's CDR3 is CASSSGQDNEKLFF. CDR3 nucleotides: TGCGCCAGCAGCTCCGGACAGGATAATGAAAAACTGTTTTTT.

This clone occurred a few times. The identical CDR3 is also encoded by other nucleotide sequences in the sample. The chain links TRBV10-1 to TRBJ1-5; no definite D call. The CDR3 runs 13 residues. Trimming stripped 3 bases from V and 4 bases from J, with 7 bases between. Germline V gene data show CDR1 as WNHNN and CDR2 as SYGVQD (reference sequence). CDR3 coding DNA: TGCGCCAGCAGTGATTCGGGGAATCAGCCCCAGCATTTT. It encodes CASSDSGNQPQHF.

A single count supports this clone. The chain has TRBV6-5 and TRBJ1-1, with D perhaps TRBD1 (6 bases). The germline V gene encodes CDR1 MNHEY and CDR2 SVGAGI. The V gene lost 2 bases and the J gene lost 6 bases, with 10 bases spanning the gap. This CDR3 is built from 13 residues. CDR3 nucleotides: TGTGCCAGCAGTTACAGGGCAGGGGCTGAAGCTTTCTTT. Translated, it gives CASSYRAGAEAFF.

This sequence joins TRBV28 and TRBJ1-4; 8 nucleotides line up with TRBD1. The CDR3 spans 14 residues. The junction had 6 bases not matched to a gene; V was cut back by 5 bases and J by 7 bases. The germline V gene encodes CDR1 MDHEN and CDR2 SYDVKM. CDR3 sequence reads: CASSQQGVGEKLFF. Written as DNA, the CDR3 is TGTGCCAGCAGTCAACAGGGGGTGGGTGAAAAACTGTTTTTT.

This sequence joins TRBV6-5 and TRBJ2-7; 8 bases are a match to TRBD2. Germline CDR1 reads MNHEY; CDR2 reads SVGAGI. CDR3 length: 14 residues. V was clipped by 9 bases and J by 3 bases; unmatched bases: 10. The CDR3 nucleotides are TGTGCCAGTGCCTCGGTGCTAGCGGGCTACGAGCAGTACTTC. It translates to CASASVLAGYEQYF.